This TCR beta chain was found in a study of T cell responses to AZD1222 COVID-19 vaccine (dated by TCRdb to the early 2020s). Background for the entire study: A total of 233 trial participants underwent TCR sequencing, of whom about 210 received two doses of AZD1222 and about 25 received two doses of the MenACWY control vaccine. Trial participants were enrolled into age subgroups of 18-55, 56-69 and 70-plus years, which contained about 160, 30 and 59 TCR-sequenced participants, respectively. On the study overall, not on this receptor specifically: Vaccine-associated CD4 TCRs spanned the whole spike protein, with dominant responses in regions 160-218 and 743-854. Nearly half of unique spike-specific TCRs reportedly recognized epitopes outside regions mutated in the B.1.351 and B.1.1.7 variants. The 56-69-year group was small, and its depth increase did not reach significance, likely because of low power. Because no samples from the day 14 peak response were available, repertoires could be characterized only after the peak T cell response. A significant rise in spike-specific TCR breadth and depth was observed after two AZD1222 doses relative to day 0 and relative to MenACWY recipients. Participants were mostly white British, with more females than males. The authors suggested clonal diversity may have been underestimated. Only 5 to 7 AZD1222 recipients were SARS-CoV-2 seropositive at baseline, limiting conclusions about previously exposed vaccinees.

The CDR3 regions of human TCRbeta chains were subjected to immunosequencing. Regarding the original processing steps: Repertoire TCRs were checked for matches against a reference library of SARS-CoV-2-specific TCRs that had been generated using the MIRA antigen-specificity platform. Breadth was defined as the fraction of unique TCRs that were SARS-CoV-2-associated, and depth was defined as the fraction of total T cells that were SARS-CoV-2-associated. Each spike-specific TCR was assigned to its reactive spike region and to a CD4 or CD8 class using the MIRA data. Log10-transformed breadth and depth values were compared by one-way ANOVA with Sidak's multiple comparisons tests. Here the immuneACCESS table is served through TCRdb, limited to in-frame sequences with V and J called. Missing clones are a known gap in these copies; in checked studies unresolved V genes cover under half, and the rest lacks a known reason. That table gives V, J and clone size, and the DNA gave D and trimming. The sample profile shows 75,000 to 80,000 clones; approximately 80% of them were found once. The ten largest make up 25% to 30% of the sample.

V gives up 4 bases and J gives up 2 bases, and the segment between their germline ends measures 11 bases. CDR1 and CDR2 are read off the germline V gene as SQVTM and ANQGSEA. From its cysteine to its phenylalanine, the CDR3 spans 13 amino acids. Just CDR3 DNA is preserved here, 39 bases in frame from base 1. In the case of this clone: The specificity of this receptor is unknown. No qualities accompany the bases; no much larger clone lies one base away.

The time point label, as the study defines it: about 28 days (+/-7) after the second vaccine dose. Taken with the paper, the label for treatment or condition translates to: meningococcal conjugate vaccine given as trial control. The vaccinee samples were drawn from two UK trials, COV001 and COV002, one of which was a single-blind randomized controlled phase 2/3 trial testing AZD1222 (ChAdOx1 nCoV-19) in healthy adults. For TCRbeta chain sequencing, PBMC samples from trial participants were taken at day 0 and at day 28 after the second dose. This TCR was sampled from an adult who received the MenACWY meningococcal vaccine as a control. This receptor chain uses TRBV29-1 and TRBJ1-1, with the D segment identity uncertain. Specimen: peripheral blood, collected 28 days after the second dose of the MenACWY control vaccine. The nucleotides are TGCAGCGTTGCCGTAGGAGGAAACACTGAAGCTTTCTTT. Translated, this gives CSVAVGGNTEAFF.